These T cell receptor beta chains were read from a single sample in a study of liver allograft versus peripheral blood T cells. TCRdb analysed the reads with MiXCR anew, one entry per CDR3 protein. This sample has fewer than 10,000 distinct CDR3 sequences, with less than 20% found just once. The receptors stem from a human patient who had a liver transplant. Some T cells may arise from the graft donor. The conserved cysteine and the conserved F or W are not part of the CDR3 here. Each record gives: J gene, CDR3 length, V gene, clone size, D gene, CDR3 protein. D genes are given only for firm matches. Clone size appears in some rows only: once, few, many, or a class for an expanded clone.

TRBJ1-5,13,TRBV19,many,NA,ASSIDRGRGSPQH
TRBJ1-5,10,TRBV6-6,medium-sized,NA,ASSYGSEPQH
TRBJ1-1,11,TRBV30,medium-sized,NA,AWSLLQGVGAF
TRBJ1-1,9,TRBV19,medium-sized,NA,ASSLNTEAF
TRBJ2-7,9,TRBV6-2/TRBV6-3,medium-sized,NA,ASTMGTEQY
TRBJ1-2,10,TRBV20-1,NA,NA,SAFQGPGGYT
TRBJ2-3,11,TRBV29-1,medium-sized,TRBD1,SVGQGGTDTQY
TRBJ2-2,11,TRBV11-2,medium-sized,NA,ASSYRNTGELF
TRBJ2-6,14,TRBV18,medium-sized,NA,ASSPDNTAGANVLT
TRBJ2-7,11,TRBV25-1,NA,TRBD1,ASRDRLGYEQY
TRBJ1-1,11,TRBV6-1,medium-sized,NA,ASREQVNTEAF
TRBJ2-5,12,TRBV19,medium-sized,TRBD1,ASSTRDRGETQY
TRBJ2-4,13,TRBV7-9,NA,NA,ASSLDREGKNIQY
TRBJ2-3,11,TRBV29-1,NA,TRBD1,SGGQGEADTQY
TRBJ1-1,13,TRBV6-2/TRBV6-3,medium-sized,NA,ASSYSSRELAEAF
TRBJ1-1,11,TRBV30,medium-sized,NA,ACRGLTHTEAF
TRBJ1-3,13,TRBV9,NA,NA,ASSVAGRSGNTIY
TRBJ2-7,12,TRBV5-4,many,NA,ASSSTINPYEQY
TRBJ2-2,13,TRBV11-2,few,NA,ASSINPTGTGELF
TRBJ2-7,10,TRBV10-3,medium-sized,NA,AISDRPYEQY
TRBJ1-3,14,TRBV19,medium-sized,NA,ASSASGLLRGNTIY
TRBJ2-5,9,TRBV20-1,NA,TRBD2,SALSGETQY
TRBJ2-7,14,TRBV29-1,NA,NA,SVSRGVAVTPGEQY
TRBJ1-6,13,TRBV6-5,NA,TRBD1,ASSSQGAANSPLH
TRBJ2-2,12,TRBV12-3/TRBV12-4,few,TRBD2,ASSGWGGAGELF
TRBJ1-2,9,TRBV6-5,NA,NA,ASSYQGGYT
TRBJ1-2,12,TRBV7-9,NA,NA,ASSAVMVGYGYT
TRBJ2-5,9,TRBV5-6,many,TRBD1,ASSLVGTEY
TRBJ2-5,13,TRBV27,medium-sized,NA,ASSLWSGPQETQY
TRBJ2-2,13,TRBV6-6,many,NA,ASSFGNQNTGELF
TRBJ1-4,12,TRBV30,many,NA,AWSIGSTNEKLF